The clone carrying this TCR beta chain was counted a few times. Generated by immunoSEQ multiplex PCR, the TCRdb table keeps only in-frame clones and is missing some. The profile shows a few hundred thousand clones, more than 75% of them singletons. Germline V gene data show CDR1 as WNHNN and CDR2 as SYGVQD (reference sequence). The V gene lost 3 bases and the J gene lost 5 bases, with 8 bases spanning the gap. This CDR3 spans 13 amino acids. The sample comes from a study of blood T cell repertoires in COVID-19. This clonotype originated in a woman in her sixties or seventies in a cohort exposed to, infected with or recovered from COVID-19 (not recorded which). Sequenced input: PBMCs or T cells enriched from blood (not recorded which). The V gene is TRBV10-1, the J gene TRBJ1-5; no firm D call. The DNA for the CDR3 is TGCGCCAGCAGTGACCCAGAGGATCAGCCCCAGCATTTT. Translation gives CASSDPEDQPQHF.